This TCR beta chain was obtained from a study of PD-L1 blockade in urothelial cancer. Looking at the study overall: The patients first took atezolizumab in the mid-2010s, receiving 1,200 mg intravenously every 3 weeks. Blood yielded a median of approximately 130,000 T cells per sample. Study-wide findings and caveats: Durable-benefit patients showed greater tumor-associated blood clone expansion at 3 weeks.

TCRdb's copy holds only in-frame clones and misses some; the assay was immunoSEQ multiplex PCR. The sample records some 30,000 clones, 85% to 90% being singletons. Patients had urothelial carcinoma that was locally advanced or metastatic. Germline trimming cut 1 base from V and 1 base from J; bases unmatched to any gene: 6. Per the germline V gene, CDR1 is MGHRA and CDR2 is YSYEKL. The length of the CDR3 is 17 residues. Concerning this clone itself: What it recognizes is unknown.

The gene calls are TRBV4-1 and TRBJ2-7, with TRBD2 matching over 11 bases. The sequence derives from a man aged 45-65 years with urothelial cancer. This material consisted of PBMCs, taken around atezolizumab (anti-PD-L1) treatment. CDR3 sequence: CASSQGILAGGSYEQYF. The CDR3 region has the DNA TGCGCCAGCAGCCAAGGGATATTAGCGGGAGGGTCCTACGAGCAGTACTTC.